A selection of T cell receptor beta chains follows, all from one sample in a study of T cell responses to AZD1222 COVID-19 vaccine. Assay used: immunoSEQ multiplex PCR; TCRdb lists only in-frame clones, some missing. The table has 120,000 or so clones, 80% to 90% seen once. Sequencing used peripheral blood, obtained on day 0 of AZD1222 vaccination. All receptors come from an adult in good health. Each CDR3 is given with its conserved first and last residue. The D gene is left open where the match is weak. The listing skips clone size in some rows; elsewhere it reads once, few, many or a size class.

clone size: .; J gene: TRBJ2-7; D gene: .; V gene: TRBV5-4; CDR3 protein: CASSAPGGLRSYEQYF; CDR3 DNA: TGTGCCAGCAGCGCACCGGGTGGCCTACGGAGCTACGAGCAGTACTTC
clone size: .; J gene: TRBJ1-1; D gene: .; V gene: TRBV14; CDR3 protein: CASSQEPFAGSATEAFF; CDR3 DNA: TGTGCCAGCAGCCAAGAACCCTTCGCGGGGTCGGCCACTGAAGCTTTCTTT
clone size: .; J gene: TRBJ1-5; D gene: .; V gene: TRBV12-3/TRBV12-4; CDR3 protein: CASSWSRDQPQHF; CDR3 DNA: TGTGCCAGCAGTTGGAGCAGGGATCAGCCCCAGCATTTT
clone size: .; J gene: TRBJ2-7; D gene: .; V gene: TRBV6-2/TRBV6-3; CDR3 protein: CASSYSGGVYEQYF; CDR3 DNA: TGTGCCAGCAGTTACTCAGGGGGGGTCTACGAGCAGTACTTC
clone size: .; J gene: TRBJ2-7; D gene: .; V gene: TRBV28; CDR3 protein: CASNVGGTYEQYF; CDR3 DNA: TGTGCCAGCAACGTCGGCGGGACCTACGAGCAGTACTTC
clone size: few; J gene: TRBJ1-2; D gene: .; V gene: TRBV19; CDR3 protein: CASSRQSYYGYTF; CDR3 DNA: TGTGCCAGTAGCAGGCAGAGCTACTATGGCTACACCTTC
clone size: .; J gene: TRBJ2-7; D gene: .; V gene: TRBV11-2; CDR3 protein: CASSLGGGPLAYEQYF; CDR3 DNA: TGTGCCAGCAGCTTAGGCGGAGGGCCGCTGGCCTACGAGCAGTACTTC
clone size: .; J gene: TRBJ2-1; D gene: .; V gene: TRBV5-8; CDR3 protein: CASSLFIQRKYNEQFF; CDR3 DNA: TGTGCCAGCAGCTTGTTTATACAGCGGAAATACAATGAGCAGTTCTTC
clone size: .; J gene: TRBJ2-5; D gene: TRBD1; V gene: TRBV4-1; CDR3 protein: CASSSYRGRGGTQYF; CDR3 DNA: TGCGCCAGCAGCTCGTACAGGGGACGCGGTGGGACCCAGTACTTC
clone size: .; J gene: TRBJ2-5; D gene: .; V gene: TRBV3-1/TRBV3-2; CDR3 protein: CASSLPQRIQETQYF; CDR3 DNA: TGTGCCAGCAGCCTCCCCCAGCGGATCCAAGAGACCCAGTACTTC
clone size: .; J gene: TRBJ2-5; D gene: TRBD2; V gene: TRBV24-1; CDR3 protein: CATSEGWGLAGVETQYF; CDR3 DNA: TGTGCCACCAGTGAAGGATGGGGACTAGCGGGAGTGGAGACCCAGTACTTC
clone size: .; J gene: TRBJ1-4; D gene: TRBD1; V gene: TRBV7-7; CDR3 protein: CASSSGQGATNEKLFF; CDR3 DNA: TGTGCTAGCAGCTCGGGACAGGGCGCAACTAATGAAAAACTGTTTTTT